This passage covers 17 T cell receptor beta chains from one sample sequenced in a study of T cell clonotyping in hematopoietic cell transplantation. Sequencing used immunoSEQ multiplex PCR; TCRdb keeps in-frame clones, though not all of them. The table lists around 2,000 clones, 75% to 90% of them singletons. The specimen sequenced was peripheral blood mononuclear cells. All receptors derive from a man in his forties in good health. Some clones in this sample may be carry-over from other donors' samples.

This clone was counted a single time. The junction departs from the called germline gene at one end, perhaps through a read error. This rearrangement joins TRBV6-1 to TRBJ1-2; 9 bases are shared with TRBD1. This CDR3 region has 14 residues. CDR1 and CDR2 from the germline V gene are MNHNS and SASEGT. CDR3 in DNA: TGTGCTAGCAGTGAAACAGGGGGCGCGTATGGCTACACCTTC. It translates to CASSETGGAYGYTF.

CDR3 in DNA: TGTGCCAGCAGCGGGGGGGCCACCGGGGAGCTGTTTTTT. Its protein product is CASSGGATGELFF. The V call is TRBV6-4, the J call TRBJ2-2; the match to TRBD2 covers 8 bases. V was pared by 6 bases and J by 4 bases, with 1 base of the junction left unmatched. This CDR3 comprises 13 residues. Germline CDR1 is MRHNA and CDR2 is SNTAGT.

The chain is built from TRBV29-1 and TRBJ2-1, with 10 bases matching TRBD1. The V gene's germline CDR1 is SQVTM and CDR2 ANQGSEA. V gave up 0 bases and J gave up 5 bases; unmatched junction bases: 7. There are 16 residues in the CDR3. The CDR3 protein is CSVEDLWTGGHNEQFF. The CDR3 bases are TGCAGCGTTGAAGATCTATGGACAGGGGGGCACAATGAGCAGTTCTTC.

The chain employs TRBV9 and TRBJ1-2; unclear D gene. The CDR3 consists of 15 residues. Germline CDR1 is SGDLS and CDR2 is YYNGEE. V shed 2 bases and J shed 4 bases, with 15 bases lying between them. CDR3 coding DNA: TGTGCCAGCAGCGTCGAGGGCCGAACATTCTATGGCTACACCTTC. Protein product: CASSVEGRTFYGYTF.

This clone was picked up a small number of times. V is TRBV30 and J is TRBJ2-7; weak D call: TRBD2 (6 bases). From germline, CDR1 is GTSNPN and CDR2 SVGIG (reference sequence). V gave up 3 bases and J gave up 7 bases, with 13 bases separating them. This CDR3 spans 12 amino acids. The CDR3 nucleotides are TGTGCCTGGAGCAAGCGGGCTTCTGAGCAGTACTTC. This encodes CAWSKRASEQYF.

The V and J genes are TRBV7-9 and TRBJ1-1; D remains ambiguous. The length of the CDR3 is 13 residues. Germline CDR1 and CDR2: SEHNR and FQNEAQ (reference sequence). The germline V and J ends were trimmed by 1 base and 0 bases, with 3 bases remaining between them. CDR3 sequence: CASSLDMNTEAFF. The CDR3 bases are TGTGCCAGCAGCTTAGATATGAACACTGAAGCTTTCTTT.

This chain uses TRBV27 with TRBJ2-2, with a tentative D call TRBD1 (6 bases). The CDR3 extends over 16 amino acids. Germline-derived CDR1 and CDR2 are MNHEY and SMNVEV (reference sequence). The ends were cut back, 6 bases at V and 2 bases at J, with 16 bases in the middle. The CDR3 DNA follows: TGTGCCAGCAGAGCAGACAGGAACCTAAACACCGGGGAGCTGTTTTTT. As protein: CASRADRNLNTGELFF.

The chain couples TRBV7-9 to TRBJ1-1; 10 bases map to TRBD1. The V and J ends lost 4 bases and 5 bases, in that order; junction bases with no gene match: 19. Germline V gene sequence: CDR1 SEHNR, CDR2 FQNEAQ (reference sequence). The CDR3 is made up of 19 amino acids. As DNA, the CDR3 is TGTGCCAGCAGCTCCTATCCTCGCGACAGGGGGCAAGCAAGGACTGAAGCTTTCTTT. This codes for CASSSYPRDRGQARTEAFF.

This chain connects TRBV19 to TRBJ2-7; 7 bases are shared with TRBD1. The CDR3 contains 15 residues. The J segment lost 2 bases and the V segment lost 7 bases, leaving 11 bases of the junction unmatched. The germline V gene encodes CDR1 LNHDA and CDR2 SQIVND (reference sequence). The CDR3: CASIRDEGAAYEQYF. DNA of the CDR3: TGTGCCAGTATAAGGGACGAGGGGGCGGCCTACGAGCAGTACTTC.

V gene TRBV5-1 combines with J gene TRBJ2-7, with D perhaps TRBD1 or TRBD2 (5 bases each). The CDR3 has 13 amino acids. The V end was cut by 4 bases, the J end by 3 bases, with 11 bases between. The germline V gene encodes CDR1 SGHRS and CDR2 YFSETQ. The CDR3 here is CASSRDGFYEQYF. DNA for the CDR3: TGCGCCAGCAGCCGGGACGGATTCTACGAGCAGTACTTC.

Written as DNA, the CDR3 is TGTGCCAGCTCACCACCGTCCTATAATTCACCCCTCCACTTT. Translated: CASSPPSYNSPLHF. This chain uses TRBV18 with TRBJ1-6; D ambiguous. Trimming stripped 0 bases from V and 1 base from J, with 1 base between. CDR1 is KGHSH, CDR2 LQKENI, per germline. This CDR3 region has 14 residues.

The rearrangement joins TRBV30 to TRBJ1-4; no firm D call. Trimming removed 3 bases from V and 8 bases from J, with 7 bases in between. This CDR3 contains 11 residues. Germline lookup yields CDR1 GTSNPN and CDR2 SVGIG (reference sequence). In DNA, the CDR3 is TGTGCCTGGAGCCCCGGGGAAAAACTGTTTTTT. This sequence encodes CAWSPGEKLFF.

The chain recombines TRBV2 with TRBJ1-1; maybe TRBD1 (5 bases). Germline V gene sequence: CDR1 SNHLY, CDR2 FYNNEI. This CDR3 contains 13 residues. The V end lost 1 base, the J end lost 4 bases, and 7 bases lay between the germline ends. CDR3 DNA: TGTGCCAGCAGTGAAGAAGGGGCCACTGAAGCTTTCTTT. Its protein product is CASSEEGATEAFF.

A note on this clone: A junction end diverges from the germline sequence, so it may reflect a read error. CDR3 residues: CASSVGADYGHTF. The CDR3 DNA follows: TGTGCCAGCAGTGTGGGCGCTGACTATGGCCACACCTTC. The rearrangement links TRBV25-1 to TRBJ1-2; the D is unclear. The CDR3 extends over 13 amino acids. Germline-derived CDR1 and CDR2 are MGHDK and SYGVNS.

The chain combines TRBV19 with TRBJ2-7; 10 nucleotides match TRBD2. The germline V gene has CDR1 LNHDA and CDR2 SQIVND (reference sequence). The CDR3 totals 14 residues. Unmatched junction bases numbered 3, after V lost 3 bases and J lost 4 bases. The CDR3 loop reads CASSIGLAVYEQYF. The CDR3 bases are TGTGCCAGTAGTATCGGACTAGCGGTTTACGAGCAGTACTTC. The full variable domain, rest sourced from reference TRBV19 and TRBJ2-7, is DGGITQSPKYLFRKEGQNVTLSCEQNLNHDAMYWYRQDPGQGLRLIYYSQIVNDFQKGDIAEGYSVSREKKESFPLTVTSAQKNPTAFYLCASSIGLAVYEQYFGPGTRLTVT.

CDR3 residues: CSVTAETMNTEAFF. The CDR3 DNA is TGCAGCGTTACTGCCGAGACGATGAACACTGAAGCTTTCTTT. The chain couples TRBV29-1 to TRBJ1-1; D is ambiguous. The ends were cut back, 5 bases at V and 0 bases at J, with 13 bases in the middle. Germline assignment: CDR1 SQVTM and CDR2 ANQGSEA. The CDR3 totals 14 residues.

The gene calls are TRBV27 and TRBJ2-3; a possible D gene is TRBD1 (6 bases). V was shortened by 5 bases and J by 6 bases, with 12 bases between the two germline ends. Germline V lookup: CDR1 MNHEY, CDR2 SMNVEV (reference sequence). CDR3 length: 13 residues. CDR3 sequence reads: CASSVTGPDTQYF. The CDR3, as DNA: TGTGCCAGCAGTGTGACAGGTCCGGATACGCAGTATTTT.